This entry features one T cell receptor (beta chain) sequence. This may be a read error, as it is one base from a much larger clone. This CDR3 has 16 amino acids. Germline assignment: CDR1 MNHEY and CDR2 SVGEGT. This sample was taken from a study of low-dose radiotherapy and immunotherapy resistance in tumors. Study-wide background: Each two-week cycle included intravenous cyclophosphamide 200 mg/m2, given one day before radiation and immunotherapy. Oral aspirin at 300 mg was taken daily by patients for four cycles, beginning on cycle 1 day 1.

cDNA synthesis used a TRAV/TRBV-specific primer set for both chains. Using a constant-region primer together with a V-primer adapter, TCRs were subjected to around 20 PCR cycles of amplification. The mRNA that was isolated underwent amplification by in vitro transcription. TCRdb called the reads again in MiXCR, with one record for every CDR3 protein. This table holds 65,000 to 100,000 distinct CDR3 sequences, 15% to 20% found once. Time point described: before trial treatment. As their treatment, donors received nivolumab, ipilimumab, aspirin, low-dose cyclophosphamide and low-dose radiotherapy. The receptor's source is a male donor with prostate cancer. The source was PBMCs, collected before treatment. The chain carries TRBV6-2 or TRBV6-3 and TRBJ2-1; TRBD2 matches 7 bases. The CDR3 coding sequence is TGTGCCACCGTGGGGTCTAGCGGAAGCTCCTACAAGGAGCAGTTCTTC. Residues: CATVGSSGSSYKEQFF.